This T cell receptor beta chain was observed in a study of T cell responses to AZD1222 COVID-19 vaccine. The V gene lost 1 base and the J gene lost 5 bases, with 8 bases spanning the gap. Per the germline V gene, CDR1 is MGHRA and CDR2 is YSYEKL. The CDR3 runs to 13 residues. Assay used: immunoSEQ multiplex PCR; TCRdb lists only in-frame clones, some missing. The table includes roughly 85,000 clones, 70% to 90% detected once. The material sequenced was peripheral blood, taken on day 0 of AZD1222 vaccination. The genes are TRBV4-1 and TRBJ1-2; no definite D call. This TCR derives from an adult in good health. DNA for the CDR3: TGCGCCAGCAGCCAAGTTAGCGAGTATGGCTACACCTTC. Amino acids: CASSQVSEYGYTF.